The 30 T cell receptor beta chains below were found in one sample sequenced in a study. One entry per CDR3 protein, called by TCRdb with MiXCR from the RT-PCR reads. Among about 680,000 distinct CDR3 sequences, approximately 14% were seen once, and the ten largest hold roughly 3.9%. The specimen was memory CD4+ T cells from blood. The receptors stem from a female donor in good health, serving as a healthy control.

The chain uses TRBV7-9 and TRBJ2-6, with 11 bases lining up with TRBD2. CDR1 and CDR2 from the germline V gene are SEHNR and FQNEAQ (reference sequence). Trimming cost V 8 bases and J 2 bases; bases outside gene matches: 2. The CDR3 runs to 15 residues. CDR3 region: CASVLAGAGANVLTF. For the CDR3, the DNA is TGTGCCAGCGTACTAGCGGGAGCTGGGGCCAACGTCCTGACTTTC.

This clonotype was detected only a few times. The chain couples TRBV6-5 to TRBJ2-1; D is tentatively TRBD1 or TRBD2 (6 bases each). This CDR3 is 15 amino acids long. Germline CDR1 reads MNHEY; CDR2 reads SVGAGI. Trimming removed 2 bases from V and 5 bases from J, with 13 bases in between. The CDR3 region has the DNA TGTGCCAGCAGTTACGTGGGGGGCCCCGACAATGAGCAGTTCTTC. This translates into CASSYVGGPDNEQFF.

There are many counts of this clonotype. The CDR3 region has the DNA TGCGCCAGCAGCCAAGTATTCCAGGCAAGTCAGCCCCAGCATTTT. Translation gives CASSQVFQASQPQHF. This chain joins TRBV4-3 and TRBJ1-5; no clear D. Trimming cost V 1 base and J 6 bases, with 13 bases left between them. The CDR3 sequence is 15 residues long. CDR1 and CDR2 from the germline V gene are LGHNA and YSLEER.

This clonotype appeared a few times. The genes are TRBV9 and TRBJ1-1, with D possibly TRBD1 on 5 matching bases. The ends were cut back, 4 bases at V and 4 bases at J, with 14 bases in the middle. Looked up from germline, CDR1 is SGDLS and CDR2 is YYNGEE. The CDR3 runs to 14 residues. In DNA form, the CDR3 reads TGTGCCAGCAGCCTAGCGGTGGGGGGCACTGAAGCTTTCTTT. Translated, it gives CASSLAVGGTEAFF.

The chain uses TRBV27 and TRBJ2-3; tentatively, D is TRBD2 (6 bases). Germline values: CDR1 MNHEY, CDR2 SMNVEV (reference sequence). Trimming removed 7 bases at V and 9 bases at J, with 11 bases between. This CDR3 is 11 amino acids long. The CDR3 DNA is TGTGCCAGCACCCGTGCGGGGACGCAGTATTTT. Amino acid sequence: CASTRAGTQYF.

This rearrangement joins TRBV7-2 to TRBJ2-4, with D tentatively TRBD2 (6 bases). Trimming cost V 1 base and J 0 bases, with 10 bases left between them. This CDR3 comprises 16 residues. Germline CDR1 reads SGHTA; CDR2 reads FQGNSA. The CDR3 region has the DNA TGTGCCAGCAGCTTAGAGATGGGACTAGCCAAAAACATTCAGTACTTC. Protein: CASSLEMGLAKNIQYF.

The rearrangement uses TRBV6-6 and TRBJ1-1, with D perhaps TRBD1 (5 bases). The CDR3 extends over 11 amino acids. Trimming removed 2 bases from V and 8 bases from J, with 6 bases in between. In germline, CDR1 is MNHNY, CDR2 SVGAGI (reference sequence). The CDR3 sequence is CASSYNREAFF. DNA for the CDR3: TGTGCCAGCAGTTACAACAGGGAAGCTTTCTTT.

Remarks on this clonotype: The junction and the germline gene differ at one end; a read error may be behind it. The V and J genes are TRBV6-6 and TRBJ1-5, with 11 bases identical to TRBD1. CDR1 is MNHNY and CDR2 is SVGAGI in the germline V gene (reference sequence). This CDR3 is 17 amino acids long. The CDR3 bases are TGTGCCAGCGGTTACTCGGTTGGGACAGGGGGAAATCAGCCCCAGCATTTT. Protein product: CASGYSVGTGGNQPQHF.

V usage is TRBV5-6 and J usage is TRBJ1-2; D is unclear. The V gene's germline CDR1 is SGHDT and CDR2 YYEEEE. The CDR3 spans 15 residues. Trimming took 1 base from V and 3 from J, leaving 13 bases between them. CDR3 in DNA: TGTGCCAGCAGCTTGCGCACGGATCTAGACTATGGCTACACCTTC. It is translated as CASSLRTDLDYGYTF.

The chain couples TRBV15 to TRBJ1-6, with TRBD1 identical over 7 bases. J was trimmed by 10 bases and V by 4 bases; bases with no gene match: 4. The CDR3 contains 13 residues. Germline CDR1 is LNHNV and CDR2 is YYDKDF (reference sequence). The CDR3 spells CATSNRGDSPLHF. CDR3 sequence (DNA): TGTGCCACCAGCAACAGGGGTGACTCACCCCTCCACTTT.

This chain joins TRBV10-3 and TRBJ2-2; 8 bases agree with TRBD2. This CDR3 comprises 13 residues. The V segment lost 11 bases and the J segment 5 bases; nucleotides outside the gene matches: 7. CDR1 and CDR2 from the germline V gene are ENHRY and SYGVKD. The CDR3 sequence: CASAGVSTGELFF. CDR3 nucleotide sequence: TGTGCCTCAGCGGGAGTGTCAACCGGGGAGCTGTTTTTT.

This clonotype was detected a few times. The V and J genes are TRBV30 and TRBJ2-1; TRBD2 matches 8 bases. Germline loops: CDR1 GTSNPN, CDR2 SVGIG (reference sequence). V was clipped by 5 bases and J by 0 bases; unmatched bases: 0. The CDR3 loop spans 13 amino acids. The CDR3 loop is CAWGTSSYNEQFF. CDR3 coding DNA: TGTGCCTGGGGGACTAGCTCCTACAATGAGCAGTTCTTC. The whole variable domain, filled in from reference TRBV30 and TRBJ2-1, reads SQTIHQWPATLVQPVGSPLSLECTVEGTSNPNLYWYRQAAGRGLQLLFYSVGIGQISSEVPQNLSASRPQDRQFILSSKKLLLSDSGFYLCAWGTSSYNEQFFGPGTRLTVL.

Only a few counts were recorded for this clonotype. The chain uses TRBV7-8 and TRBJ2-7, with no clear D. This CDR3 is 16 amino acids long. Trimming took 5 bases from V and 5 from J, leaving 22 bases between them. Germline V gene lookup returns CDR1 SGHVS and CDR2 FQNEAQ. The CDR3 loop reads CASSNYGRLLNNEQYF. CDR3 nucleotide sequence: TGTGCCAGCAGCAATTATGGTCGACTCCTTAATAACGAGCAGTACTTC.

The chain employs TRBV30 and TRBJ1-5; D uncertain. CDR1 and CDR2 from the germline V gene are GTSNPN and SVGIG (reference sequence). V was clipped by 4 bases and J by 3 bases, with 10 bases between them. This CDR3 comprises 13 residues. The CDR3 sequence: CAWTDGPNQPQHF. The DNA for the CDR3 is TGTGCCTGGACGGACGGCCCCAATCAGCCCCAGCATTTT.

This clonotype was seen ten or more times. The junction departs from germline at one end; a sequencing error may be responsible. The rearrangement uses TRBV7-2 and TRBJ2-7; 7 bases are shared with TRBD1. From germline, CDR1 is SGHTA and CDR2 FQGNSA. The CDR3 totals 14 residues. The CDR3 DNA reads TGTGCCAGCAGTTTAGACAGGGCCTCCTACGAGCAGTACTTC. As protein: CASSLDRASYEQYF.

At least ten counts were recorded for this clonotype. This chain connects TRBV7-3 to TRBJ2-3, with D uncertain. The germline CDR1 and CDR2 sequences are SGHTA and FQGTGA. The length of the CDR3 is 15 residues. V was cut by 2 bases and J by 2 bases, with 11 bases left in between. The CDR3 DNA follows: TGTGCCAGCAGCTTACTTACCCGGGCCACAGATACGCAGTATTTT. This codes for CASSLLTRATDTQYF.

This clonotype was observed a few times. One end of the junction is discordant with germline, which a read error may explain. The rearrangement uses TRBV7-7 and TRBJ2-3, with D unresolved. The V gene's germline CDR1 is SSHAT and CDR2 FNYEAQ (reference sequence). CDR3 length: 13 residues. CDR3 loop: CASSFSVTDTQYF. The CDR3 nucleotides are TGTGCTAGCAGCTTTTCCGTAACAGATACGCAGTATTTT.

The V gene is TRBV2, the J gene TRBJ2-2; TRBD1 matches 7 bases. The CDR3 totals 15 residues. V was pared by 6 bases and J by 5 bases, with 9 bases of the junction left unmatched. Germline V gene sequence: CDR1 SNHLY, CDR2 FYNNEI. The CDR3: CASSELTGVTGELFF. CDR3 DNA: TGTGCCAGCAGCGAACTTACAGGGGTGACCGGGGAGCTGTTTTTT.

In this sample, this clonotype turned up a few times. This chain's CDR3 is CATQGGGTDTQYF. The CDR3 coding sequence is TGTGCCACGCAGGGGGGTGGTACAGATACGCAGTATTTT. The rearrangement joins TRBV6-6 to TRBJ2-3; TRBD1 is a possible D gene (7 bases). This CDR3 spans 13 amino acids. The ends were cut back, 10 bases at V and 3 bases at J, with 14 bases in the middle. Germline CDR1 is MNHNY and CDR2 is SVGAGI (reference sequence).

A note on this clonotype: Relative to the germline gene, one junction end is altered; a read error may explain this. The CDR3, as DNA: TGTGCCAGCAGTTTAGGCAAGGCGAACACCGGGGAGCTGTTTTTT. This codes for CASSLGKANTGELFF. The chain recombines TRBV7-9 with TRBJ2-2; D not resolved. Per germline, CDR1 SEHNR and CDR2 FQNEAQ (reference sequence). The CDR3 is 15 residues long.

This clonotype showed up just a few times. This chain links TRBV24-1 with TRBJ2-5; 7 nucleotides match TRBD1. This CDR3 comprises 15 residues. Germline lookup yields CDR1 KGHDR and CDR2 SFDVKD. With V trimmed by 6 bases and J by 1 base, 7 bases remained unmatched. In DNA, the CDR3 is TGTGCCACCAGTTTCCTCCGGGACAGCCAAGAGACCCAGTACTTC. The encoded protein is CATSFLRDSQETQYF.

This clonotype has ten or more counts. This chain's CDR3 is CASSYDGTPSDTQYF. DNA of the CDR3: TGTGCCAGCAGTTACGATGGGACTCCGTCGGATACGCAGTATTTT. This chain connects TRBV6-5 to TRBJ2-3; D might be TRBD2 (6 bases). Deletions cut 2 bases from V and 6 bases from J, with 15 bases between. Germline CDR1 is MNHEY and CDR2 is SVGAGI. The CDR3 covers 15 residues.

The chain is built from TRBV30 and TRBJ2-1; D remains unclear. This CDR3 has 16 amino acids. Trimming removed 3 bases from V and 1 base from J, with 16 bases in between. The germline V gene encodes CDR1 GTSNPN and CDR2 SVGIG (reference sequence). The CDR3 sequence is CAWSNLGSLSYNEQFF. The CDR3 DNA is TGTGCCTGGAGCAATCTTGGAAGTCTGTCCTACAATGAGCAGTTCTTC.

The rearrangement uses TRBV7-9 and TRBJ2-1, with 8 bases fitting TRBD2. The V segment lost 1 base and the J segment 3 bases; nucleotides outside the gene matches: 5. Germline V gene lookup returns CDR1 SEHNR and CDR2 FQNEAQ (reference sequence). There are 16 residues in the CDR3. In DNA, the CDR3 is TGTGCCAGCAGCTTAGGGGAGCGGGGGATCTACAATGAGCAGTTCTTC. Protein sequence: CASSLGERGIYNEQFF. The full variable domain, rest sourced from reference TRBV7-9 and TRBJ2-1, is DTGVSQNPRHKITKRGQNVTFRCDPISEHNRLYWYRQTLGQGPEFLTYFQNEAQLEKSRLLSDRFSAERPKGSFSTLEIQRTEQGDSAMYLCASSLGERGIYNEQFFGPGTRLTVL.

This chain connects TRBV20-1 to TRBJ1-5, with D possibly matching TRBD1 (6 bases). Germline CDR1 reads DFQATT; CDR2 reads SNEGSKA (reference sequence). The ends were cut back, 6 bases at V and 10 bases at J, with 19 bases in the middle. The CDR3 has 13 residues. In nucleotides, the CDR3 is TGCAGTGCCAGAAGCAGGGACACGGGCCCCCAGCATTTT. Translation gives CSARSRDTGPQHF.

The V call is TRBV27, the J call TRBJ1-2, with D tentatively TRBD1 (5 bases). CDR3 size: 17 residues. Germline V gene lookup returns CDR1 MNHEY and CDR2 SMNVEV (reference sequence). V lost 2 bases and J lost 8, with 24 bases in between. The CDR3 DNA is TGTGCCAGCAGTTTAACGGGGGGGGGTCCTATGAGGGGAGGCTACACCTTC. It is translated as CASSLTGGGPMRGGYTF.

This chain joins TRBV7-2 and TRBJ2-6; D not resolved. The CDR3 totals 12 residues. Deletions cut 9 bases from V and 3 bases from J, with 6 bases between. Germline V gene data show CDR1 as SGHTA and CDR2 as FQGNSA. The CDR3 DNA reads TGTGCCAGGGGCGGTGGGGCCAACGTCCTGACTTTC. Translated, it gives CARGGGANVLTF.

V gene TRBV28 combines with J gene TRBJ1-2; D is undetermined. Per germline, CDR1 MDHEN and CDR2 SYDVKM. This CDR3 comprises 13 residues. Between the trimmed V and J ends, which lost 7 bases and 5 bases, there was a span of 14 bases. Written as DNA, the CDR3 is TGTGCCAGCAACTCTCCGGCCGTATATGGCTACACCTTC. It yields the protein CASNSPAVYGYTF.

V is TRBV4-2 and J is TRBJ2-3; 7 bases are shared with TRBD1. Germline V gene data show CDR1 as LGHNA and CDR2 as YNFKEQ. CDR3 size: 15 residues. V was pared by 4 bases and J by 3 bases, with 7 bases of the junction left unmatched. CDR3 DNA: TGTGCCAGCAGCCGACAGGGACAAAAAACAGATACGCAGTATTTT. It yields the protein CASSRQGQKTDTQYF.

This clonotype appeared a few times. The chain is built from TRBV20-1 and TRBJ2-2, with 7 bases that match TRBD2. The CDR3 covers 15 residues. From germline, CDR1 is DFQATT and CDR2 SNEGSKA (reference sequence). Losses at the gene ends were 1 base for V and 5 bases for J; bases not matched to a gene: 7. CDR3 protein: CSARGSDGGTGELFF. In DNA, the CDR3 is TGCAGTGCTAGAGGGAGCGACGGGGGGACCGGGGAGCTGTTTTTT.